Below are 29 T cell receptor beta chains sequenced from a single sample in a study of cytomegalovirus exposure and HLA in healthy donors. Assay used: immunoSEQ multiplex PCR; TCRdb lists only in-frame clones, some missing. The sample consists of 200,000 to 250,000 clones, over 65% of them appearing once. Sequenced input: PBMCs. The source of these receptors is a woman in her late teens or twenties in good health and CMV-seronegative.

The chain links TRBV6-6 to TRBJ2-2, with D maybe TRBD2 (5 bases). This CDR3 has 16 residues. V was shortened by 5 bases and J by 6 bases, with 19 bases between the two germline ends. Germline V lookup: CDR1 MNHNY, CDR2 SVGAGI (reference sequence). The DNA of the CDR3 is TGTGCCAGCAGTCCACTACTTCCGGGATCCCCCGGGGAGCTGTTTTTT. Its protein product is CASSPLLPGSPGELFF.

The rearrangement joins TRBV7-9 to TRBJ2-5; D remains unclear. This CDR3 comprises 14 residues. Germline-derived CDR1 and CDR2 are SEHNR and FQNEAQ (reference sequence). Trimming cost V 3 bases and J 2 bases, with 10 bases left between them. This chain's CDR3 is CASSFMDGQETQYF. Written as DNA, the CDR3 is TGTGCCAGCAGCTTTATGGACGGGCAAGAGACCCAGTACTTC.

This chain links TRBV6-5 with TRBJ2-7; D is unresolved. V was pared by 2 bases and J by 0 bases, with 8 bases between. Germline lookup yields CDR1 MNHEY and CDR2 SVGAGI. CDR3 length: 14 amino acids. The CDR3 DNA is TGTGCCAGCAGTTACGACGGTGTCTCCTACGAGCAGTACTTC. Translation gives CASSYDGVSYEQYF.

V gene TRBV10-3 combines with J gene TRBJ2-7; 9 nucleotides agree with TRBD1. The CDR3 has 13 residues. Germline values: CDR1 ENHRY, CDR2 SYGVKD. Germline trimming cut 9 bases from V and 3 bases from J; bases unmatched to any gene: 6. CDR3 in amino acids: CAIGTGTLYEQYF. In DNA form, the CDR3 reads TGTGCCATTGGGACAGGGACCCTCTACGAGCAGTACTTC.

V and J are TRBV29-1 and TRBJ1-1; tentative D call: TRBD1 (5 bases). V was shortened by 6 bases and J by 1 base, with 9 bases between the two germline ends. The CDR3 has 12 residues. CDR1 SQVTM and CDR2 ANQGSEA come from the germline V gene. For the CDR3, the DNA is TGCAGCGTCGGACAATCGAACACTGAAGCTTTCTTT. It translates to CSVGQSNTEAFF.

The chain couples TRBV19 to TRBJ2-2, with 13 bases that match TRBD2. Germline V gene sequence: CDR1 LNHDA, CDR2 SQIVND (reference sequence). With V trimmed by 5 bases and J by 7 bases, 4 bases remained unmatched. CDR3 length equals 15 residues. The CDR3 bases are TGTGCCAGTAGTTCCCGACTAGCGGGGGGCGGGGAGCTGTTTTTT. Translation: CASSSRLAGGGELFF.

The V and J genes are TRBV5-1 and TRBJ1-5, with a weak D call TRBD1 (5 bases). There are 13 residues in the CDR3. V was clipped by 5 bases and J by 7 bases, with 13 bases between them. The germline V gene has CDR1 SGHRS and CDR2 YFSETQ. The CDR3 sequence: CASSWGLKQPQHF. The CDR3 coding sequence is TGCGCCAGCAGTTGGGGGTTAAAGCAGCCCCAGCATTTT.

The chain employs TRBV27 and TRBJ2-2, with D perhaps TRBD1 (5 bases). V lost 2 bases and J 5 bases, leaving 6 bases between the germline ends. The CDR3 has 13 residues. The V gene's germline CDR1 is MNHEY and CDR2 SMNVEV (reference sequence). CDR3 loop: CASSLQGTGELFF. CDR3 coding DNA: TGTGCCAGCAGTTTACAGGGAACCGGGGAGCTGTTTTTT.

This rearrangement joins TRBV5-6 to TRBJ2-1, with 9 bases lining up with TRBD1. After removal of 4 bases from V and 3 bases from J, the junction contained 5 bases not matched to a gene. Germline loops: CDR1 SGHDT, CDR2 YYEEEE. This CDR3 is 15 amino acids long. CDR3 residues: CASSPGQGLYNEQFF. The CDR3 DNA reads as TGTGCCAGCAGCCCGGGACAGGGCCTCTACAATGAGCAGTTCTTC.

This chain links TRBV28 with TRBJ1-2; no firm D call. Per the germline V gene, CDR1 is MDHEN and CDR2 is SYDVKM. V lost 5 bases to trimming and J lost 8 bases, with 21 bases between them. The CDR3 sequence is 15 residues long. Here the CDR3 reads CASSVRPLERGGYTF. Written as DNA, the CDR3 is TGTGCCAGCAGTGTCCGGCCTTTGGAACGGGGAGGCTACACCTTC.

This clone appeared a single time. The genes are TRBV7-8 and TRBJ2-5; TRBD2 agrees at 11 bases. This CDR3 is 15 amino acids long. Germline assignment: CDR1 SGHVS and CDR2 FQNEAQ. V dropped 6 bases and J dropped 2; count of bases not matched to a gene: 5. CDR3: CASRFSGGGQETQYF. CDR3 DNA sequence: TGTGCCAGCAGGTTTAGCGGGGGGGGACAAGAGACCCAGTACTTC.

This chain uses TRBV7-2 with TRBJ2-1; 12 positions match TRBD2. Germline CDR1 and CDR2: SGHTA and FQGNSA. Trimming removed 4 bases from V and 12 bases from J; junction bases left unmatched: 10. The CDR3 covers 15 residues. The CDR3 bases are TGTGCCAGCAGCTCAACTAGCGGGGGGCCCGGTAGGCAGTTCTTC. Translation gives CASSSTSGGPGRQFF.

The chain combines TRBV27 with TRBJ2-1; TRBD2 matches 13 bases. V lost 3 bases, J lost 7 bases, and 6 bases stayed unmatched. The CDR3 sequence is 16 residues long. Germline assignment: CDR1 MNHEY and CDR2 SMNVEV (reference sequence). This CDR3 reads CASSLRLAGGRNEQFF. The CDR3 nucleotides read TGTGCCAGCAGTTTGCGACTAGCGGGGGGAAGAAATGAGCAGTTCTTC.

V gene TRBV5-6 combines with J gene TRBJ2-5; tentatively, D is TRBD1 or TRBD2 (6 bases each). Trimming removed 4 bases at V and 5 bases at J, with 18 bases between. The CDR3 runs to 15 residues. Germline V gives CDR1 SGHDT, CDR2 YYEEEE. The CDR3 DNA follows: TGTGCCAGCAGCCCGCACAGGGAGGTTGGGGAGACCCAGTACTTC. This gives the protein CASSPHREVGETQYF.

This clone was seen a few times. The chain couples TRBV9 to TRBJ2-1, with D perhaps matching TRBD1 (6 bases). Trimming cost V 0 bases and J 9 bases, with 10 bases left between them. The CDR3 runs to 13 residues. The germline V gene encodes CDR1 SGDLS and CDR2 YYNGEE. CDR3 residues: CASSVGTVSEQFF. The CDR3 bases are TGTGCCAGCAGCGTAGGGACAGTTAGTGAGCAGTTCTTC.

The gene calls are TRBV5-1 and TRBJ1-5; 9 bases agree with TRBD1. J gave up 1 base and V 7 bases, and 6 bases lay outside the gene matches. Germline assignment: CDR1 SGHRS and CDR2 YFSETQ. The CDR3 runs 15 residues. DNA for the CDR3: TGCGCCAGCCGCCGGACAGGGGAAAGCAATCAGCCCCAGCATTTT. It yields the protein CASRRTGESNQPQHF.

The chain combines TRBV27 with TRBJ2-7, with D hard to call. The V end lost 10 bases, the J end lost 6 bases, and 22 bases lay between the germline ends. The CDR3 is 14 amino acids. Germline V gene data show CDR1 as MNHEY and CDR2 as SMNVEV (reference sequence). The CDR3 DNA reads TGTGCCACCGCTTCGGCGTCAAGGCTAGGCGAGCAGTACTTC. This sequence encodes CATASASRLGEQYF.

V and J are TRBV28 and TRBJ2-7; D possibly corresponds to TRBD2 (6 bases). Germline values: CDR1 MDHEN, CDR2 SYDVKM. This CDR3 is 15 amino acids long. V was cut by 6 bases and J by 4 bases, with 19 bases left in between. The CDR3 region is CASRRLGGVEYEQYF. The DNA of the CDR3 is TGTGCCAGCAGACGCCTAGGCGGGGTCGAATACGAGCAGTACTTC.

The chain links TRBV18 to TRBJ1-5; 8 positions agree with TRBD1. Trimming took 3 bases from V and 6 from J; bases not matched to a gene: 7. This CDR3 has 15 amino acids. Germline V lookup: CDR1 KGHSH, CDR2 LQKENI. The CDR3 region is CASSPGQGLGQPQHF. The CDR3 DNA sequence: TGTGCCAGCTCACCCGGACAGGGTTTGGGTCAGCCCCAGCATTTT.

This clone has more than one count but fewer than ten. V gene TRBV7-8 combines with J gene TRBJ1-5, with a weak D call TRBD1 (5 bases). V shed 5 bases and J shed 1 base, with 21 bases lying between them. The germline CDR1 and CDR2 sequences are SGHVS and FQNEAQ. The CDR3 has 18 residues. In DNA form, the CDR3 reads TGTGCCAGCAGCGCCGGGAGGGCAGGGCCTTTAAGCAATCAGCCCCAGCATTTT. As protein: CASSAGRAGPLSNQPQHF.

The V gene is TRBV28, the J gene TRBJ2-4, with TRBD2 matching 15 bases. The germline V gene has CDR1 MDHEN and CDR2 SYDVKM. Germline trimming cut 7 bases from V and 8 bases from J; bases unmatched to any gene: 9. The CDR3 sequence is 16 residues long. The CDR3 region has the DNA TGTGCCAGCAATCCGATTCGGACTAGCGGGAGGGACATTCAGTACTTC. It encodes CASNPIRTSGRDIQYF.

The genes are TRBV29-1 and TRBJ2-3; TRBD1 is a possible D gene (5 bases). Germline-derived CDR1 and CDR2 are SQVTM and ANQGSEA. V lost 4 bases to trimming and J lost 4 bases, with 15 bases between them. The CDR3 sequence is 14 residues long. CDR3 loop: CSVGRPGLADTQYF. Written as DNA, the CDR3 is TGCAGCGTTGGCCGGCCAGGGCTGGCAGATACGCAGTATTTT.

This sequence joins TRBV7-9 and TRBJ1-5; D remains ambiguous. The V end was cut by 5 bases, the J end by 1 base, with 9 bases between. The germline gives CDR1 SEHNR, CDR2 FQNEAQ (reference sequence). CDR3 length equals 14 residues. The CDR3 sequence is CASSPIQSNQPQHF. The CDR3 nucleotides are TGTGCCAGCAGCCCTATCCAGAGCAATCAGCCCCAGCATTTT.

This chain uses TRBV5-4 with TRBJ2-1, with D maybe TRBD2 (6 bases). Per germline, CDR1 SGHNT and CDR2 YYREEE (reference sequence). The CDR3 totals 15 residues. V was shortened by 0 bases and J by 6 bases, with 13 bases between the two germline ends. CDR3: CASSLGGGPVNEQFF. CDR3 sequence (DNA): TGTGCCAGCAGCTTGGGTGGAGGGCCAGTCAATGAGCAGTTCTTC.

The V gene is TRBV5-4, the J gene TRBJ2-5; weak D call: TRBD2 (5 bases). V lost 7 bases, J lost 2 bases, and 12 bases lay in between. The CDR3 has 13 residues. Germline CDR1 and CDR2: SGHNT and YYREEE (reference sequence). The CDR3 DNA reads TGTGCCAGCTCCCCGAGGAGGCAAGAGACCCAGTACTTC. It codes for CASSPRRQETQYF. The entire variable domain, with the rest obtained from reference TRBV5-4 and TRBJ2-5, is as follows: ETGVTQSPTHLIKTRGQQVTLRCSSQSGHNTVSWYQQALGQGPQFIFQYYREEENGRGNFPPRFSGLQFPNYSSELNVNALELDDSALYLCASSPRRQETQYFGPGTRLLVL.

In nucleotides, the CDR3 is TGTGCCACCCAGGAAAGGACAGGGGTCGAGACCCAGTACTTC. It yields the protein CATQERTGVETQYF. V gene TRBV2 combines with J gene TRBJ2-5, with 9 bases identical to TRBD1. CDR3 size: 14 residues. Germline CDR1 is SNHLY and CDR2 is FYNNEI. With V trimmed by 10 bases and J by 5 bases, 11 bases remained unmatched. Variable domain in full (rest from reference TRBV2 and TRBJ2-5): EPEVTQTPSHQVTQMGQEVILRCVPISNHLYFYWYRQILGQKVEFLVSFYNNEISEKSEIFDDQFSVERPDGSNFTLKIRSTKLEDSAMYFCATQERTGVETQYFGPGTRLLVL.

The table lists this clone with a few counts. The CDR3 sequence is CASSQGGRVRGYTF. The CDR3 region has the DNA TGTGCCAGCAGCCAAGGCGGCAGGGTTCGGGGCTACACCTTC. The chain uses TRBV4-2 and TRBJ1-2; possible D gene TRBD1, 5 bases. Per the germline V gene, CDR1 is LGHNA and CDR2 is YNFKEQ. The CDR3 has 14 amino acids. V was shortened by 1 base and J by 8 bases, with 14 bases between the two germline ends.

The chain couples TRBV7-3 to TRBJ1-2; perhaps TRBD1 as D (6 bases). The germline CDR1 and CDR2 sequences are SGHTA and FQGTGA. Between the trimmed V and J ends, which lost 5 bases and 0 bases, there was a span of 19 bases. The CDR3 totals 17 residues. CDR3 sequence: CASSPGAGALANYGYTF. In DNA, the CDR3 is TGTGCCAGCAGCCCCGGGGCAGGGGCCCTAGCTAACTATGGCTACACCTTC.

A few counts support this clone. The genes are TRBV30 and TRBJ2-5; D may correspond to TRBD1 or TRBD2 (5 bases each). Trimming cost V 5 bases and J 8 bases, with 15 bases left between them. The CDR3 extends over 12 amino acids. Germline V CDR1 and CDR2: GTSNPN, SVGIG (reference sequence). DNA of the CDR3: TGTGCCTGGCTTACAACCTGGGACACCCAGTACTTC. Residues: CAWLTTWDTQYF.